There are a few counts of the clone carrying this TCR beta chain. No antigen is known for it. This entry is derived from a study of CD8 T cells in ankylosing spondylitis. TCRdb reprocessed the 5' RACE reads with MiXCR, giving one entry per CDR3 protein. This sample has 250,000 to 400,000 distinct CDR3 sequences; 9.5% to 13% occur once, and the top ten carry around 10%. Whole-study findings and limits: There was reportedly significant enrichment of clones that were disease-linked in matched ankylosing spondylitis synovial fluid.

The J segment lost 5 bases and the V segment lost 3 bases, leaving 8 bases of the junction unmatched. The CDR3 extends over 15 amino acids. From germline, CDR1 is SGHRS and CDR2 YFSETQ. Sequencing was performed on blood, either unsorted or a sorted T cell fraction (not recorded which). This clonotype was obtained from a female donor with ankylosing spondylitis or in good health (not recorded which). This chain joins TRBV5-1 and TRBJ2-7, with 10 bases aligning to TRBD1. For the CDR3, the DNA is TGCGCCAGCAGCTACCTGGGACAGGGGAGGAACGAGCAGTACTTC. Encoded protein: CASSYLGQGRNEQYF.